The present TCR beta chain was sequenced within a study of T cell repertoires in cytomegalovirus infection. Study details: Used in the study were CMV epitopes, some recently identified and HLA-C-restricted, others well-studied and HLA-B-restricted. CMV infection plus the matching HLA type was flagged by public TCR beta signatures.

TCRdb fed the reads into MiXCR, producing one record per CDR3 protein. The repertoire includes around 570,000 distinct CDR3 sequences, approximately 40% of them detected once, and 48% sits in the top ten. Study results and caveats: Of the TCR beta families, the public ones yielded a cumulative frequency that identified carriers of CMV plus the relevant HLA. HLA-C-restricted CMV-specific TCR beta clonotypes were dominant in the ex vivo response.

Comments on this clonotype: No antigen is known for it.

The V and J ends lost 2 bases and 5 bases respectively, with 18 bases between them. CDR3 length: 16 residues. Germline V gene sequence: CDR1 KGHSH, CDR2 LQKENI. The sequence derives from a human donor in good health (CMV status not recorded). Some clones in this sample may be carry-over from other donors' samples. The sequencing here drew on cultured PBMCs, taken from culture after CMV antigen stimulation. This chain connects TRBV18 to TRBJ1-1, with a tentative D call TRBD1 (5 bases). CDR3 coding DNA: TGTGCCAGCTCACCAGCGGTTCAGGGTTTAAGGACTGAAGCTTTCTTT. Amino acids: CASSPAVQGLRTEAFF.